This TCR beta chain was sequenced for a study of Graves' ophthalmopathy and Graves' hyperthyroidism. Scientists amplified the TCR beta CDR3 regions from RNA transcripts. RT-PCR was first run with HTBI primers, then multiplex PCR in a second round. TCRdb itself ran the multiplex PCR reads through MiXCR, one entry per CDR3 protein. The table lists around 660,000 distinct CDR3 sequences, roughly two fifths of them singletons. This clonotype has more than one count but fewer than ten. V dropped 11 bases and J dropped 5; count of bases not matched to a gene: 9. Germline CDR1 is LNHDA and CDR2 is SQIVND (reference sequence). This CDR3 is built from 13 residues.

The chain links TRBV19 to TRBJ1-2; 9 bases agree with TRBD1. The sequence was collected from an adult man with Graves' ophthalmopathy. Sequenced input: peripheral blood. This CDR3 reads CAFNRGLGYGYTF. CDR3 nucleotides: TGTGCCTTCAACAGGGGGCTAGGTTATGGCTACACCTTC.